The following is a T cell receptor (beta chain) sequence with its context. The trim removed 4 bases at V and 5 bases at J, leaving 11 bases unmatched. The length of the CDR3 is 16 residues. CDR1 and CDR2 (germline): SGHAT, FQNNGV. The data were obtained in a study of blood T cell repertoires in COVID-19. TCRdb keeps only in-frame clones here, not all; method: immunoSEQ multiplex PCR. The table lists approximately 200,000 clones, about 85% of them singletons. The sequence derives from a person aged 65 to 79 with COVID-19, enrolled during active disease. This chain links TRBV11-2 with TRBJ2-5; 9 bases are shared with TRBD1. The sample taken for sequencing was peripheral blood. The CDR3 coding sequence is TGTGCCAGCAGCTCCCGGGACAGGGTACTTGGGGAGACCCAGTACTTC. Encoded protein: CASSSRDRVLGETQYF.